Below are 11 T cell receptor beta chains sequenced from a single sample in a study of CD8 T cells in Susac syndrome. Random hexamers served to reverse transcribe roughly 0.5 to 1 ug RNA. TCRdb itself ran the immunoSEQ multiplex PCR reads through MiXCR, one entry per CDR3 protein. The sample comprises a few hundred thousand distinct CDR3 sequences, approximately 85% of which are singletons, and approximately 0.11% rests with the top ten. The source material was CD8+ T cells from PBMCs. These receptors all stem from a human donor with multiple sclerosis.

CDR3 DNA sequence: TGCAGTGCTCTACTAGCGGGACGGGATACGCAGTATTTT. This encodes CSALLAGRDTQYF. The chain combines TRBV20-1 with TRBJ2-3; TRBD2 agrees at 10 bases. V was pared by 5 bases and J by 6 bases, with 5 bases of the junction left unmatched. CDR1 and CDR2 (germline): DFQATT, SNEGSKA (reference sequence). The CDR3 length is 13 residues.

V gene TRBV7-9 combines with J gene TRBJ2-2; 10 bases align to TRBD1. V shed 3 bases and J 7 bases; nucleotides not matched to a gene: 8. The CDR3 has 16 residues. Germline-derived CDR1 and CDR2 are SEHNR and FQNEAQ (reference sequence). Written as DNA, the CDR3 is TGTGCCAGCAGCTTCCTGACAGGGGGCGTCGTCGGGGAGCTGTTTTTT. It yields the protein CASSFLTGGVVGELFF. Variable domain in full (rest from reference TRBV7-9 and TRBJ2-2): DTGVSQNPRHKITKRGQNVTFRCDPISEHNRLYWYRQTLGQGPEFLTYFQNEAQLEKSRLLSDRFSAERPKGSFSTLEIQRTEQGDSAMYLCASSFLTGGVVGELFFGEGSRLTVL.

The rearrangement joins TRBV12-3 or TRBV12-4 to TRBJ2-7; 11 nucleotides match TRBD1. Germline trimming cut 6 bases from V and 7 bases from J; bases unmatched to any gene: 8. The CDR3 loop spans 14 amino acids. This chain's CDR3 is CASRIPGTGGEQYF. CDR3 coding DNA: TGTGCCAGCAGGATACCCGGGACAGGGGGAGAGCAGTACTTC.

The rearrangement uses TRBV7-9 and TRBJ2-7, with 8 bases fitting TRBD1. The germline V gene has CDR1 SEHNR and CDR2 FQNEAQ (reference sequence). The CDR3 is 15 residues long. The J segment lost 2 bases and the V segment lost 5 bases, leaving 8 bases of the junction unmatched. As DNA, the CDR3 is TGTGCCAGCAGCCGAACGGACAGGGCCCCCTACGAGCAGTACTTC. Residues: CASSRTDRAPYEQYF.

This clonotype came up a few times. The chain links TRBV5-6 to TRBJ2-7; D is ambiguous. Trimming cost V 1 base and J 2 bases, with 13 bases left between them. This CDR3 is 15 amino acids long. Germline V gene sequence: CDR1 SGHDT, CDR2 YYEEEE. This CDR3 is CASSLRQARPYEQYF. The DNA of the CDR3 is TGTGCCAGCAGCTTGCGGCAGGCGAGACCCTACGAGCAGTACTTC. The full variable domain, with the rest looked up from reference TRBV5-6 and TRBJ2-7, is DAGVTQSPTHLIKTRGQQVTLRCSPKSGHDTVSWYQQALGQGPQFIFQYYEEEERQRGNFPDRFSGHQFPNYSSELNVNALLLGDSALYLCASSLRQARPYEQYFGPGTRLTVT.

The J gene is TRBJ1-1, the V gene TRBV29-1; D gene uncertain. The CDR3 sequence is 12 residues long. From germline, CDR1 is SQVTM and CDR2 ANQGSEA. V lost 5 bases and J lost 0, with 7 bases in between. This CDR3 is CSVTFLNTEAFF. Here the CDR3 DNA reads TGCAGCGTTACATTCTTGAACACTGAAGCTTTCTTT.

In regard to this clonotype: A much larger clone sits a single nucleotide away, making a read error possible. The J gene is TRBJ2-3, the V gene TRBV7-9; D not resolved. The CDR3 is made up of 12 amino acids. The germline V gene encodes CDR1 SEHNR and CDR2 FQNEAQ (reference sequence). V dropped 5 bases and J dropped 4 bases, with 7 bases sitting between them. CDR3 DNA sequence: TGTGCCAGCAGCCCCGGGCCAGATACGCAGTATTTT. Its translation: CASSPGPDTQYF.

This clonotype turned up a few times. V and J are TRBV28 and TRBJ2-3; tentative D call: TRBD2 (5 bases). The CDR3 loop spans 14 amino acids. CDR1 MDHEN and CDR2 SYDVKM come from the germline V gene. V lost 1 base and J lost 1, with 6 bases in between. CDR3 region: CASSLLEGTDTQYF. The CDR3 coding sequence is TGTGCCAGCAGTTTATTGGAGGGCACAGATACGCAGTATTTT.

This rearrangement joins TRBV15 to TRBJ2-1, with D perhaps TRBD1 (6 bases). Between the trimmed V and J ends, which lost 6 bases and 2 bases, there was a span of 11 bases. Germline V gives CDR1 LNHNV, CDR2 YYDKDF (reference sequence). This CDR3 has 14 amino acids. In DNA, the CDR3 is TGTGCCACCAGTCCCCGGACAGCCTACAATGAGCAGTTCTTC. It codes for CATSPRTAYNEQFF.

The chain couples TRBV7-8 to TRBJ1-3, with a tentative D call TRBD1 (6 bases). Per germline, CDR1 SGHVS and CDR2 FQNEAQ. Trimming removed 5 bases at V and 4 bases at J, with 18 bases between. CDR3 size: 16 residues. CDR3 residues: CASSTWGAAEGNTIYF. CDR3 DNA: TGTGCCAGCAGCACCTGGGGGGCGGCGGAGGGAAACACCATATATTTT.

The sample holds one count of this clonotype. This chain joins TRBV7-2 and TRBJ1-2; D unresolved. This CDR3 comprises 13 residues. Germline V gene sequence: CDR1 SGHTA, CDR2 FQGNSA. Between the trimmed V and J ends, which lost 8 bases and 4 bases, there was a span of 14 bases. CDR3 protein: CASGYKRGYGYTF. The CDR3 DNA is TGTGCCAGCGGATACAAACGTGGCTATGGCTACACCTTC.